These 3 T cell receptor beta chains were all obtained from the same sample, sequenced in a study of radiotherapy plus CTLA-4 blockade in lung cancer. Assay used: immunoSEQ multiplex PCR; TCRdb lists only in-frame clones, some missing. The sample holds over 100,000 clones, approximately 77% seen once. Here the sequenced sample was peripheral blood, taken from a patient treated with radiotherapy plus ipilimumab. These receptors all come from a human donor with non-small cell lung cancer that progressed on radiotherapy plus ipilimumab. Some clones in this sample may be carry-over from other donors' samples.

The genes are TRBV5-4 and TRBJ2-7; the D gene could be TRBD1 or TRBD2 (5 bases each). CDR3 length: 15 residues. Germline CDR1 SGHNT, CDR2 YYREEE (reference sequence). V gave up 4 bases and J gave up 0 bases, with 14 bases separating them. The CDR3 reads CASSRRDAGSYEQYF. Written as DNA, the CDR3 is TGTGCCAGCAGCCGTAGGGACGCCGGCTCCTACGAGCAGTACTTC.

The CDR3 loop is CASSAVGTGLGETQYF. The CDR3 coding sequence is TGTGCCAGCAGCGCAGTAGGGACAGGGTTGGGGGAGACCCAGTACTTC. This chain links TRBV13 with TRBJ2-5; 9 bases fit TRBD1. This CDR3 comprises 16 residues. Germline V lookup: CDR1 PRHDT, CDR2 FYEKMQ (reference sequence). V dropped 5 bases and J dropped 5; count of bases not matched to a gene: 12.

This clone was counted between two and nine times. V and J are TRBV2 and TRBJ1-5; D gene uncertain. The CDR3 has 13 amino acids. The germline gives CDR1 SNHLY, CDR2 FYNNEI. Between the trimmed V and J ends, which lost 5 bases and 0 bases, there was a span of 5 bases. In DNA form, the CDR3 reads TGTGCCAGCAGTTTACTTAGCAATCAGCCCCAGCATTTT. Its translation: CASSLLSNQPQHF.